Each of the 18 T cell receptor beta chains below was sequenced from the same sample in a study of blood T cell repertoires in COVID-19. Libraries were prepared by immunoSEQ multiplex PCR; TCRdb keeps only in-frame clonotypes and omits some of them. This sample yields about 130,000 clones, of which more than 80% are seen a single time; over 9% belongs to the top ten. Sequencing was carried out using peripheral blood. These receptors all come from an older woman with acute or convalescent COVID-19.

J is TRBJ1-5 and V is TRBV19; possible D gene TRBD1, 5 bases. V lost 7 bases, J lost 1 base, and 11 bases lay in between. The germline gives CDR1 LNHDA, CDR2 SQIVND (reference sequence). The CDR3 is 14 amino acids. The chain's CDR3 is CASNFRGSNQPQHF. Here the CDR3 DNA reads TGTGCCAGTAATTTTCGGGGGAGCAATCAGCCCCAGCATTTT. Using reference TRBV19 and TRBJ1-5 for the parts outside the CDR3, the full variable domain is DGGITQSPKYLFRKEGQNVTLSCEQNLNHDAMYWYRQDPGQGLRLIYYSQIVNDFQKGDIAEGYSVSREKKESFPLTVTSAQKNPTAFYLCASNFRGSNQPQHFGDGTRLSIL.

CDR3 sequence (DNA): TGTGCCAGCAGTGAACAGGGGACTATCGGGGTCAGCAATCAGCCCCAGCATTTT. It translates to CASSEQGTIGVSNQPQHF. The gene calls are TRBV6-1 and TRBJ1-5; tentative D call: TRBD1 (6 bases). Germline CDR1 MNHNS, CDR2 SASEGT. CDR3 size: 18 residues. Trimming stripped 2 bases from V and 1 base from J, with 18 bases between.

The chain is built from TRBV3-1 (or the pseudogene TRBV3-2) and TRBJ2-2; D not certain. The V end lost 5 bases, the J end lost 2 bases, and 6 bases lay between the germline ends. Germline CDR1 is LGHDT and CDR2 is YNNKEL (reference sequence). CDR3 length: 13 residues. Written as DNA, the CDR3 is TGTGCCAGCAGCTTTTCAAACACCGGGGAGCTGTTTTTT. Amino acid sequence: CASSFSNTGELFF.

This clone was seen a few times. Other DNA sequences in this sample translate to the same CDR3. The V call is TRBV6-6, the J call TRBJ1-6; possibly TRBD1 for D (5 bases). The CDR3 runs 13 residues. Trimming stripped 2 bases from V and 8 bases from J, with 7 bases between. Germline V gene data show CDR1 as MNHNY and CDR2 as SVGAGI (reference sequence). The CDR3 sequence: CASSYGRDSPLHF. CDR3 bases: TGTGCCAGCAGTTACGGCAGGGATTCACCCCTCCACTTT.

The chain couples TRBV9 to TRBJ1-1, with D unresolved. The CDR3 has 13 amino acids. Per the germline V gene, CDR1 is SGDLS and CDR2 is YYNGEE. V was trimmed by 4 bases and J by 8 bases, leaving 15 bases between them. The CDR3 sequence: CASSPRTGGEAFF. Here the CDR3 DNA reads TGTGCCAGCAGCCCCCGGACGGGAGGGGAAGCTTTCTTT.

The gene calls are TRBV30 and TRBJ1-2; TRBD1 matches 7 bases. The CDR3 length is 13 residues. J lost 8 bases, V lost 5 bases, and 11 bases had no gene match. Germline V CDR1 and CDR2: GTSNPN, SVGIG (reference sequence). DNA of the CDR3: TGTGCCTGGGGACTGACAGGGAAAGACGGCTACACCTTC. Protein sequence: CAWGLTGKDGYTF.

On this clone: Germline is not matched at one junction end, which may reflect a read error. V gene TRBV10-1 combines with J gene TRBJ1-1; unclear D gene. CDR1 WNHNN and CDR2 SYGVQD come from the germline V gene (reference sequence). The CDR3 length is 13 residues. The DNA for the CDR3 is TGCGTCAGCGCCCTAAAAGTGAACACTGAAGCTTTCTTT. This codes for CVSALKVNTEAFF.

The V call is TRBV7-6, the J call TRBJ1-1; D gene uncertain. The CDR3 consists of 13 residues. Trimming shortened V by 0 bases and J by 5 bases, and 7 bases separated the two germline ends. Germline CDR1 is SGHVS and CDR2 is FNYEAQ. CDR3 sequence reads: CASSLAHRTEAFF. As DNA, the CDR3 is TGTGCCAGCAGCTTAGCCCACAGAACTGAAGCTTTCTTT.

The chain is built from TRBV27 and TRBJ1-1; tentative D call: TRBD1 (5 bases). CDR1 and CDR2 from the germline V gene are MNHEY and SMNVEV (reference sequence). The V end was cut by 6 bases, the J end by 5 bases, with 19 bases between. The CDR3 spans 15 residues. The CDR3 DNA sequence: TGTGCCAGCAGACCGACGGAAGGGGTCAGGACTGAAGCTTTCTTT. It codes for CASRPTEGVRTEAFF.

The V and J genes are TRBV19 and TRBJ2-3; a weak D match, TRBD1 (5 bases). This CDR3 has 15 amino acids. The germline gives CDR1 LNHDA, CDR2 SQIVND (reference sequence). Trimming took 5 bases from V and 0 from J, leaving 12 bases between them. The CDR3 sequence is CASSQTASSTDTQYF. DNA of the CDR3: TGTGCCAGTAGTCAGACAGCCTCTAGCACAGATACGCAGTATTTT.

This chain joins TRBV2 and TRBJ1-4, with D perhaps TRBD1 (6 bases). Germline V gives CDR1 SNHLY, CDR2 FYNNEI. CDR3 size: 14 residues. The V end was cut by 5 bases, the J end by 4 bases, with 11 bases between. This chain's CDR3 is CASSLQGYNEKLFF. CDR3 in DNA: TGTGCCAGCAGTCTCCAGGGGTATAATGAAAAACTGTTTTTT.

V and J are TRBV4-2 and TRBJ2-4; 8 bases are shared with TRBD2. The CDR3 contains 21 residues. Germline CDR1 is LGHNA and CDR2 is YNFKEQ. J gave up 0 bases and V 0 bases, and 16 bases lay outside the gene matches. This CDR3 reads CASSQDYRGRLGGGAKNIQYF. The CDR3 DNA is TGTGCCAGCAGCCAAGATTATAGGGGCAGGCTCGGGGGGGGAGCCAAAAACATTCAGTACTTC.

The chain recombines TRBV5-6 with TRBJ1-1; perhaps TRBD1 as D (5 bases). CDR3 length equals 16 residues. V dropped 3 bases and J dropped 11 bases, with 26 bases sitting between them. The germline V gene encodes CDR1 SGHDT and CDR2 YYEEEE. This CDR3 is CASSSKNRPPAIVAFF. The CDR3 DNA reads TGTGCCAGCAGCTCAAAGAACAGGCCCCCAGCGATTGTGGCTTTCTTT. Complete variable domain (other parts from reference TRBV5-6 and TRBJ1-1): DAGVTQSPTHLIKTRGQQVTLRCSPKSGHDTVSWYQQALGQGPQFIFQYYEEEERQRGNFPDRFSGHQFPNYSSELNVNALLLGDSALYLCASSSKNRPPAIVAFFGQGTRLTVV.

CDR3 in DNA: TGTGCCAGCAGCCAAGAGAGCGGGGTGAGATACAATGAGCAGTTCTTC. Protein product: CASSQESGVRYNEQFF. The V and J genes are TRBV3-1 (or the pseudogene TRBV3-2) and TRBJ2-1; TRBD2 agrees at 7 bases. The CDR3 is made up of 16 amino acids. From germline, CDR1 is LGHDT and CDR2 YNNKEL (reference sequence). V was clipped by 0 bases and J by 4 bases; unmatched bases: 6.

This clone was seen a single time. This chain uses TRBV11-2 with TRBJ2-3; the D gene is possibly TRBD2 (5 bases). There are 14 residues in the CDR3. V was pared by 5 bases and J by 4 bases, with 13 bases between. CDR1 and CDR2 from the germline V gene are SGHAT and FQNNGV. CDR3 loop: CASSPFKEADTQYF. The CDR3 nucleotides are TGTGCCAGCAGCCCCTTTAAGGAGGCAGATACGCAGTATTTT.

V usage is TRBV5-1 and J usage is TRBJ2-5; 7 positions agree with TRBD1. The CDR3 is made up of 14 amino acids. Germline trimming cut 4 bases from V and 6 bases from J; bases unmatched to any gene: 9. Germline lookup yields CDR1 SGHRS and CDR2 YFSETQ. The CDR3 DNA sequence: TGCGCCAGCAGCCCTGGGACAGCCGGGCAGACCCAGTACTTC. This gives the protein CASSPGTAGQTQYF. The full variable domain, completed using reference TRBV5-1 and TRBJ2-5, is KAGVTQTPRYLIKTRGQQVTLSCSPISGHRSVSWYQQTPGQGLQFLFEYFSETQRNKGNFPGRFSGRQFSNSRSEMNVSTLELGDSALYLCASSPGTAGQTQYFGPGTRLLVL.

This chain links TRBV6-5 with TRBJ1-5, with D hard to call. The CDR3 length is 15 residues. V was pared by 7 bases and J by 4 bases, with 17 bases between. CDR1 is MNHEY, CDR2 SVGAGI, per germline. In nucleotides, the CDR3 is TGTGCCAGCAACCTATTCCGTTACCCTAATCAGCCCCAGCATTTT. As protein: CASNLFRYPNQPQHF.

This rearrangement joins TRBV9 to TRBJ2-1, with TRBD1 identical over 7 bases. With V trimmed by 7 bases and J by 5 bases, 3 bases remained unmatched. The CDR3 is 12 amino acids. CDR1 SGDLS and CDR2 YYNGEE come from the germline V gene. CDR3 nucleotides: TGTGCCAGCGGGGACAGCGACAATGAGCAGTTCTTC. Its translation is CASGDSDNEQFF.